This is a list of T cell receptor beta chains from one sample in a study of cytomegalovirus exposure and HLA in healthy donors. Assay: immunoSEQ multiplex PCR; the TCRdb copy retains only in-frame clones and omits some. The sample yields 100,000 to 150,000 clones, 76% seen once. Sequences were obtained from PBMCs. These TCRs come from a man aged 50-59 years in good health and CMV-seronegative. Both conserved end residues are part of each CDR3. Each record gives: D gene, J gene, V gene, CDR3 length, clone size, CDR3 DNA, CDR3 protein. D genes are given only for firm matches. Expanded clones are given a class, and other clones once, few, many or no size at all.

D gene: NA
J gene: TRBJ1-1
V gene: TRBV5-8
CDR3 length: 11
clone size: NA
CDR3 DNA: TGTGCCAGCTACAGGTTCTCTGAAGCTTTCTTT
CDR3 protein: CASYRFSEAFF

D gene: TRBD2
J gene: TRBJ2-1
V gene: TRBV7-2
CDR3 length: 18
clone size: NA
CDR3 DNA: TGTGCCAGCAGCCCGAAGAGGACTAGCGGGGGGGCGAACAATGAGCAGTTCTTC
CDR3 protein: CASSPKRTSGGANNEQFF

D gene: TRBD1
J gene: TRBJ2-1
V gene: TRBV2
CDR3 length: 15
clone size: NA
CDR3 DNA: TGTGCCAGCTCAAATCCGGACAGGGGGATAGATGAGCAGTTCTTC
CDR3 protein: CASSNPDRGIDEQFF

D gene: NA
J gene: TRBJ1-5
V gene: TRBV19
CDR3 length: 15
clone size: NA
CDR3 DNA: TGTGCCAGTAGTAGCAGCGGAGAGATAAATCAGCCCCAGCATTTT
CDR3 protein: CASSSSGEINQPQHF

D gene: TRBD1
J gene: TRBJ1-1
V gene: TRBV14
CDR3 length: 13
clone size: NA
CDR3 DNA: TGTGCCAGCAGCCAGGGACAGTTCACTGAAGCTTTCTTT
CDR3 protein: CASSQGQFTEAFF

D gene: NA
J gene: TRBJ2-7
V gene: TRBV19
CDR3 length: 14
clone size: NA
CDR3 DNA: TGTGCCAGTAGTATACGCACAGATACCTACGAGCAGTACTTC
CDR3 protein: CASSIRTDTYEQYF

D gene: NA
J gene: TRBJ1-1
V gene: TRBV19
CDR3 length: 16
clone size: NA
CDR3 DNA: TGTGCCAGTAGTCCTTGGAGGGCAGGCAGGAACACTGAAGCTTTCTTT
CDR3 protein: CASSPWRAGRNTEAFF

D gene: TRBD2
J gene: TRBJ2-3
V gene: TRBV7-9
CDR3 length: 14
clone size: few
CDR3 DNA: TGTGCCAGCAGACGGACTAGCTTCGCAGATACGCAGTATTTT
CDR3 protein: CASRRTSFADTQYF

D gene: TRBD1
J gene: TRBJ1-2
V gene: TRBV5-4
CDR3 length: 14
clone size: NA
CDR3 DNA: TGTGCCAGCAGCTTACAGGGGACCAACTATGGCTACACCTTC
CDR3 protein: CASSLQGTNYGYTF

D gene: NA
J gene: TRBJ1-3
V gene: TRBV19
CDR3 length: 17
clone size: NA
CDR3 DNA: TGTGCCAGTAGTAAAATTGGCAGGAGAGCGGACGGAAACACCATATATTTT
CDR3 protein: CASSKIGRRADGNTIYF

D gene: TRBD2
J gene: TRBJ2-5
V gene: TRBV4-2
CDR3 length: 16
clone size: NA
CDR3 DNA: TGTGCCAGCAGCCAAGGAGTCAGCGGGGGAACGGAGACCCAGTACTTC
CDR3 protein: CASSQGVSGGTETQYF

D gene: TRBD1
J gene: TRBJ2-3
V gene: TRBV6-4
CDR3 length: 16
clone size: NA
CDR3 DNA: TGTGCCAGCAGCCCCTTGACGGACAGGGGTCGAGATACGCAGTATTTT
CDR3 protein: CASSPLTDRGRDTQYF

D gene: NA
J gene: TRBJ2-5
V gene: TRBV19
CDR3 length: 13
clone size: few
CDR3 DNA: TGTGCCAGTAGTCAACAGAGCCAAGAGACCCAGTACTTC
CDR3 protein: CASSQQSQETQYF

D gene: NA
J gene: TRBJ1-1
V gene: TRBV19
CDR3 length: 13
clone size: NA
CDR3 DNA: TGTGCCAGTTTAGGGGGTCCTTACACTGAAGCTTTCTTT
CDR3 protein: CASLGGPYTEAFF

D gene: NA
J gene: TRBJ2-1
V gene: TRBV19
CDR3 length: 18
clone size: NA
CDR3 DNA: TGTGCCAGTTCGGTTTCAGTAAGATGGGGGGGCAGAGGATATGAGCAGTTCTTC
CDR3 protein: CASSVSVRWGGRGYEQFF

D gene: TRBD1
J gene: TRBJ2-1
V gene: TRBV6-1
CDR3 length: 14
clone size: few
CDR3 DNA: TGTGCCAGCACCACACCCTTGACAGGGGGTGAGCAGTTCTTC
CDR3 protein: CASTTPLTGGEQFF

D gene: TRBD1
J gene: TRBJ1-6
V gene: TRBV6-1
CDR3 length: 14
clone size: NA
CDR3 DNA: TGTGCCAGCACCCGACAGGGAGATAATTCACCCCTCCACTTT
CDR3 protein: CASTRQGDNSPLHF

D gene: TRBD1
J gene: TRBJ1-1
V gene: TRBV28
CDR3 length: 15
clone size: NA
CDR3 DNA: TGTGCCACCTTCCCCGAAGACAGGGGCTCCTCAGGGACTTTCTTT
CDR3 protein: CATFPEDRGSSGTFF

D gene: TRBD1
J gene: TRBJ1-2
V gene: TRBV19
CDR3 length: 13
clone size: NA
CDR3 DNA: TGTGCCAGTATGGCGACAGGGAGTTATGGCTACACCTTC
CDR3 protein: CASMATGSYGYTF

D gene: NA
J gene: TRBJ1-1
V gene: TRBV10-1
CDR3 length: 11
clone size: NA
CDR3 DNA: TGCGCCAGCAAGCAGGACAGACCGTCTTTCTTT
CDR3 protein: CASKQDRPSFF

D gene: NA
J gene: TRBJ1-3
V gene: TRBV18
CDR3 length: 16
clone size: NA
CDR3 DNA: TGTGCCAGCTCAACGTCCCGGGGGGACATCGGAAACACCATATATTTT
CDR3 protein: CASSTSRGDIGNTIYF

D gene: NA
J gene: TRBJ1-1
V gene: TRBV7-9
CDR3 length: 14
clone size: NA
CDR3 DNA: TGTTCCAGCAGCCCCCCCCCGGGGGACACTGAAGCTTTCTTT
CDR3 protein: CSSSPPPGDTEAFF

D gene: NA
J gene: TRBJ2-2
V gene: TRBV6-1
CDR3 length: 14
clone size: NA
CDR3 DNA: TGTGCCAGCAGTGAAACAAGACAGGCCGGGGAGCTGTTTTTT
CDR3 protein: CASSETRQAGELFF

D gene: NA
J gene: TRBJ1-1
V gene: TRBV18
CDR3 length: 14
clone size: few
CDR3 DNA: TGTGCCAGCTCACCCCAGGTACAGAACACTGAAGCTTTCTTT
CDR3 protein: CASSPQVQNTEAFF

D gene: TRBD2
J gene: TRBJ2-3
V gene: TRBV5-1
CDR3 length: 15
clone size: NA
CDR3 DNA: TGCGCCAGCAACGAGGTAGCGGGGGGCACAGATACGCAGTATTTT
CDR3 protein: CASNEVAGGTDTQYF

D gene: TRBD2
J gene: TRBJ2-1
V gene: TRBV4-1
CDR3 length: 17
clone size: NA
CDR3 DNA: TGCGCCAGCAGCCAAGATATAGCTAGCGGGGGTGGGAATGAGCAGTTCTTC
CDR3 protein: CASSQDIASGGGNEQFF

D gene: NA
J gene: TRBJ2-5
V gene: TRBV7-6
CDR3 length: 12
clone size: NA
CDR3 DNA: TGTGCCAGCAGCTCTGTCACCGGGGGCCAGTACTTC
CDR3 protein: CASSSVTGGQYF

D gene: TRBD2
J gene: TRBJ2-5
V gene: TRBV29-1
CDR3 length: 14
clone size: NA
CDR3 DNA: TGCAGCGTTGTAGTAGCGGGGGGCGAAGAGACCCAGTACTTC
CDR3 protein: CSVVVAGGEETQYF

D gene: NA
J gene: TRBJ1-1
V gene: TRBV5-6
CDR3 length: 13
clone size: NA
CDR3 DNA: TGTGCCAGCAGCTTAGGAGAAAGAACTGAAGCTTTCTTT
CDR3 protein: CASSLGERTEAFF

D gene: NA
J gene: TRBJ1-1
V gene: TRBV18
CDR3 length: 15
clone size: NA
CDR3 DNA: TGTGCCAGCTCAGCGACAGGCCCCATGAACACTGAAGCTTTCTTT
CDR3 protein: CASSATGPMNTEAFF

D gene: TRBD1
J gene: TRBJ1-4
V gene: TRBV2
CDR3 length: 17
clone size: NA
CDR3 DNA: TGTGCCAGCATAGGGGGGACAGGGGGGGCAACTAATGAAAAACTGTTTTTT
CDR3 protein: CASIGGTGGATNEKLFF

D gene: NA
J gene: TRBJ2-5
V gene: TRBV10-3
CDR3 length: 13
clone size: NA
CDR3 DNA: TGTGCCATCAGTGAGTATGACAGAGAGACCCAGTACTTC
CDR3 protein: CAISEYDRETQYF

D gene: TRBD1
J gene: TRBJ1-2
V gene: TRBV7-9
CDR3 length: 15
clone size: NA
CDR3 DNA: TGTGCCAGCAGTACTACGGACAGGAGGGTCGAAGGCTACACCTTC
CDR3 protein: CASSTTDRRVEGYTF

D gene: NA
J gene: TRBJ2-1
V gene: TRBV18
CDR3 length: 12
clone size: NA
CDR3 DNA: TGTGCCAGCTCACCCTCTTCCAGTGAGCAGTTCTTC
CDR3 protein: CASSPSSSEQFF

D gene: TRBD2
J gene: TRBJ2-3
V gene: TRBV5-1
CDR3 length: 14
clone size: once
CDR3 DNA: TGCGCCAGCAGCTCCAGCGGGGGCCCAGATACGCAGTATTTT
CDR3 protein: CASSSSGGPDTQYF

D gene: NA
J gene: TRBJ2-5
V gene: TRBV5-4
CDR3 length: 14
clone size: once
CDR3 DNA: TGTGCCAGCAGCTTGGAAGGGGGTGGGGAGACCCAGTACTTC
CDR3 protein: CASSLEGGGETQYF

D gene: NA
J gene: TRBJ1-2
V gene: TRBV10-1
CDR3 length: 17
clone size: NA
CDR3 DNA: TGCGCCAGCAGTGCCTCCCGAGGGAGGGGGGAGGGTTATGGCTACACCTTC
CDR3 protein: CASSASRGRGEGYGYTF

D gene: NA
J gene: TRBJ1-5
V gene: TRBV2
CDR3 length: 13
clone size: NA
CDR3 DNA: TGTGCCAGCAGTGGCGGACAGACTGCTTCTGAGCATTTT
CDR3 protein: CASSGGQTASEHF

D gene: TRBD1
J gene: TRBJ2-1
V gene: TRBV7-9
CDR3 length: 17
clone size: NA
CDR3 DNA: TGTTCCAGCAGCTTAGGATACCGGGACAGAAGAGGCAATGAGCAGTTCTTC
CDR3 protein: CSSSLGYRDRRGNEQFF

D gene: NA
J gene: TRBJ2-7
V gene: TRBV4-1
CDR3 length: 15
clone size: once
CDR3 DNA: TGCGCCAGCAGCCAAGATCCCGGGACTTTAGTCGAGCAGTACTTC
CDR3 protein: CASSQDPGTLVEQYF

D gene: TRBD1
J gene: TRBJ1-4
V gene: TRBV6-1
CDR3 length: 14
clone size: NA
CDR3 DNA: TGTGCCAGCAGTTTACAGGGGGCACGTGAAAAACTGTTTTTT
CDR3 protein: CASSLQGAREKLFF

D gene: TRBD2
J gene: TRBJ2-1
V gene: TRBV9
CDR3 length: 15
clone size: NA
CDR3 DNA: TGTGCCAGCAGCGTAGGGAGCGGGGGGGCCCATGAGCAGTTCTTC
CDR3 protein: CASSVGSGGAHEQFF

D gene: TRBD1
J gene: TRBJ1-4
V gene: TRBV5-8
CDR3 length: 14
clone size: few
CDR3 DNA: TGTGCCAGCAGCACAGGGGTGGTTCATGAAAAACTGTTTTTT
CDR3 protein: CASSTGVVHEKLFF

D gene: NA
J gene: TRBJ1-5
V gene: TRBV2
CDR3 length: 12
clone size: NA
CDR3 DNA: TGTGCCAGCGGGGGGGCGAAGCAGCCCCAGCATTTT
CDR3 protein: CASGGAKQPQHF

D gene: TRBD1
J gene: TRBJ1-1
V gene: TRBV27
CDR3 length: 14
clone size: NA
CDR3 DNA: TGTGCCAGCAGTTTACAGGGGGGGAACACTGAAGCTTTCTTT
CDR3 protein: CASSLQGGNTEAFF